The next 26 T cell receptor beta chains were all read from a single sample in a study of identical twins. TCRdb called the 5' RACE reads again in MiXCR, with one record for every CDR3 protein. The profile shows 1.5 million or so distinct CDR3 sequences, around 29% of them singletons. Sequenced material: cord blood. Receptors originate from a newborn girl in good health.

The chain combines TRBV25-1 with TRBJ2-7, with 8 bases matching TRBD1. After removal of 3 bases from V and 2 bases from J, the junction contained 6 bases not matched to a gene. The CDR3 has 15 residues. Germline CDR1 MGHDK, CDR2 SYGVNS. CDR3 nucleotide sequence: TGTGCCAGCAGTGATCCGGGACAGGACCCCTACGAGCAGTACTTC. This gives the protein CASSDPGQDPYEQYF.

The V and J genes are TRBV5-1 and TRBJ1-6; D gene uncertain. The V end lost 5 bases, the J end lost 8 bases, and 14 bases lay between the germline ends. Germline lookup yields CDR1 SGHRS and CDR2 YFSETQ. The CDR3 extends over 14 amino acids. The DNA for the CDR3 is TGCGCCAGCAGTTACGGTGCGTTAGATTCACCCCTCCACTTT. Translation: CASSYGALDSPLHF.

This clonotype has a count of ten or more. The V gene is TRBV27, the J gene TRBJ2-7, with 7 nucleotides matching TRBD1. CDR3 length: 17 amino acids. The ends lost 0 bases at V and 2 bases at J; junction bases unmatched: 10. Per the germline V gene, CDR1 is MNHEY and CDR2 is SMNVEV (reference sequence). CDR3 sequence (DNA): TGTGCCAGCAGTTTATCCCTCCGGGGACAGAGAACCTACGAGCAGTACTTC. Translated: CASSLSLRGQRTYEQYF.

The genes are TRBV20-1 and TRBJ2-1; the D gene is possibly TRBD2 (5 bases). The V gene's germline CDR1 is DFQATT and CDR2 SNEGSKA (reference sequence). Trimming removed 3 bases at V and 0 bases at J, with 12 bases between. The CDR3 has 15 amino acids. The CDR3 sequence is CSARGSASSYNEQFF. The CDR3 nucleotides read TGCAGTGCTAGGGGTAGCGCGAGCTCCTACAATGAGCAGTTCTTC.

The chain employs TRBV30 and TRBJ2-3; no definite D call. V lost 4 bases and J 1 base, leaving 15 bases between the germline ends. CDR1 and CDR2 from the germline V gene are GTSNPN and SVGIG (reference sequence). The CDR3 extends over 15 amino acids. The CDR3 nucleotides are TGTGCCTGGAAGTCCCTAGGTTTCCGCACAGATACGCAGTATTTT. Its protein is CAWKSLGFRTDTQYF.

The chain links TRBV6-6 to TRBJ2-2; 7 nucleotides match TRBD1. The CDR3 sequence is 14 residues long. The V gene end was trimmed by 2 bases and the J gene end by 7 bases; junction bases not matched to a gene: 4. Germline CDR1 is MNHNY and CDR2 is SVGAGI (reference sequence). Here the CDR3 reads CASSYRQGVGELFF. CDR3 nucleotide sequence: TGTGCCAGCAGTTACAGGCAGGGGGTCGGGGAGCTGTTTTTT.

This clonotype was picked up a small number of times. The chain has TRBV7-2 and TRBJ2-3; D ambiguous. The CDR3 covers 15 residues. CDR1 is SGHTA and CDR2 is FQGNSA in the germline V gene. V lost 1 base to trimming and J lost 4 bases, with 12 bases between them. The DNA for the CDR3 is TGTGCCAGCAGCTTAGTTGGGCTCCCCGCAGATACGCAGTATTTT. This translates into CASSLVGLPADTQYF.

The CDR3 region has the DNA TGCGCCAGCAGCGACGGGGTTTTTGGCTACACCTTC. Its translation is CASSDGVFGYTF. This sequence joins TRBV5-1 and TRBJ1-2, with D uncertain. Trimming removed 4 bases at V and 7 bases at J, with 11 bases between. This CDR3 has 12 amino acids. CDR1 SGHRS and CDR2 YFSETQ come from the germline V gene.

This rearrangement joins TRBV4-2 to TRBJ1-5; 7 bases match TRBD1. Germline V CDR1 and CDR2: LGHNA, YNFKEQ. Trimming at V came to 2 bases and at J to 2 bases, leaving 3 bases not matched to a gene. The CDR3 runs 15 residues. The CDR3: CASSQPDRGNQPQHF. In DNA form, the CDR3 reads TGTGCCAGCAGCCAACCCGACAGGGGCAATCAGCCCCAGCATTTT.

The sample holds a few counts of this clonotype. V and J are TRBV4-1 and TRBJ1-1, with a possible D match to TRBD1 (5 bases). Germline V gene lookup returns CDR1 MGHRA and CDR2 YSYEKL. Between the trimmed V and J ends, which lost 0 bases and 1 base, there was a span of 9 bases. CDR3 size: 15 residues. The CDR3 DNA reads as TGCGCCAGCAGCCAAGATGCGGGGGAGAACACTGAAGCTTTCTTT. Protein: CASSQDAGENTEAFF.

The chain carries TRBV4-2 and TRBJ2-5, with D possibly TRBD2 on 5 matching bases. CDR1 and CDR2 (germline): LGHNA, YNFKEQ. The V end lost 0 bases, the J end lost 5 bases, and 10 bases lay between the germline ends. This CDR3 comprises 14 residues. This chain's CDR3 is CASSQEASWETQYF. Written as DNA, the CDR3 is TGTGCCAGCAGCCAAGAGGCTAGCTGGGAGACCCAGTACTTC.

This clonotype was recorded a few times. The chain combines TRBV2 with TRBJ1-6; the D gene is possibly TRBD1 (6 bases). Germline V gene lookup returns CDR1 SNHLY and CDR2 FYNNEI. The CDR3 has 16 residues. The ends were cut back, 7 bases at V and 7 bases at J, with 20 bases in the middle. CDR3 DNA sequence: TGTGCCAGCACCTTCGGTGGGGGGCGGTGGAATTCACCCCTCCACTTT. Its translation is CASTFGGGRWNSPLHF.

This chain joins TRBV20-1 and TRBJ2-2, with 9 bases fitting TRBD1. The CDR3 covers 15 residues. Germline V CDR1 and CDR2: DFQATT, SNEGSKA (reference sequence). Unmatched junction bases numbered 2, after V lost 3 bases and J lost 0 bases. CDR3 nucleotide sequence: TGCAGTGCTAGGGGGACAGGGACGAACACCGGGGAGCTGTTTTTT. Its translation is CSARGTGTNTGELFF.

The rearrangement joins TRBV5-8 to TRBJ2-7, with TRBD2 matching over 7 bases. CDR1 is SGHTS and CDR2 is YDEGEE in the germline V gene. There are 17 residues in the CDR3. V trimming: 4 bases; J trimming: 3 bases; junction bases outside the gene matches: 16. CDR3 protein: CASSQWTRLADLYEQYF. DNA for the CDR3: TGTGCCAGCAGCCAATGGACACGACTAGCTGACCTCTACGAGCAGTACTTC.

The genes are TRBV29-1 and TRBJ2-7; D possibly uses TRBD1 or TRBD2 (5 bases each). The CDR3 covers 18 residues. The germline CDR1 and CDR2 sequences are SQVTM and ANQGSEA. Trimming stripped 7 bases from V and 5 bases from J, with 33 bases between. This CDR3 reads CSAPGKTKTVLFRDEQYF. CDR3 nucleotides: TGCAGCGCCCCCGGGAAAACCAAGACAGTCCTTTTTCGCGACGAGCAGTACTTC.

J is TRBJ2-5 and V is TRBV3-1; the match to TRBD2 covers 11 bases. The CDR3 runs 16 residues. The germline V gene has CDR1 LGHDT and CDR2 YNNKEL (reference sequence). With V trimmed by 3 bases and J by 11 bases, 14 bases remained unmatched. The DNA for the CDR3 is TGTGCCAGCAGCCAGTTACTAGCGGGAGTACGGAATGAGCAGTACTTC. This sequence encodes CASSQLLAGVRNEQYF.

This sequence joins TRBV6-4 and TRBJ2-4, with 7 positions matching TRBD2. Judging by the DNA end, TRBJ2-7 fits better; the J call may be wrong. The CDR3 totals 14 residues. CDR1 and CDR2 from the germline V gene are MRHNA and SNTAGT. CDR3 nucleotides: TGTGCCAGCAAGCGGGAATTTTACCTAGGCGAGCAGTACTTC. It is translated as CASKREFYLGEQYF.

V is TRBV6-1 and J is TRBJ2-3; 13 nucleotides agree with TRBD2. The CDR3 loop spans 18 amino acids. CDR1 is MNHNS, CDR2 SASEGT, per germline. V was clipped by 6 bases and J by 2 bases; unmatched bases: 11. The CDR3 region is CASREPGLAGWATDTQYF. CDR3 sequence (DNA): TGTGCCAGCAGGGAACCGGGACTAGCGGGGTGGGCCACAGATACGCAGTATTTT.

V is TRBV20-1 and J is TRBJ2-1; no firm D call. The CDR3 has 12 residues. Germline V lookup: CDR1 DFQATT, CDR2 SNEGSKA (reference sequence). V was pared by 2 bases and J by 8 bases, with 10 bases between. The CDR3 reads CSARYLVYEQFF. The CDR3 DNA reads as TGCAGTGCTAGATACCTTGTCTATGAGCAGTTCTTC.

This clonotype was seen a few times. CDR3 amino acids: CSDNGWGGDTQYF. Written as DNA, the CDR3 is TGCAGCGATAACGGGTGGGGGGGGGATACGCAGTATTTT. The chain has TRBV29-1 and TRBJ2-3, with TRBD2 identical over 7 bases. CDR1 is SQVTM, CDR2 ANQGSEA, per germline. This CDR3 has 13 amino acids. The V gene end was trimmed by 7 bases and the J gene end by 6 bases; junction bases not matched to a gene: 10.

CDR3 nucleotides: TGCAGTGCTAGAGATCAGGCTAGCGGGGCAGATACGCAGTATTTT. Amino acids: CSARDQASGADTQYF. This rearrangement joins TRBV20-1 to TRBJ2-3; 9 bases fit TRBD2. The trim removed 0 bases at V and 4 bases at J, leaving 5 bases unmatched. The CDR3 is 15 residues long. Germline CDR1 and CDR2: DFQATT and SNEGSKA (reference sequence).

This chain links TRBV18 with TRBJ2-7; D is possibly TRBD2 (6 bases). The germline V gene has CDR1 KGHSH and CDR2 LQKENI. The CDR3 spans 16 residues. With 1 base removed from V and 3 bases from J, the gap between germline ends came to 16 bases. CDR3 nucleotides: TGTGCCAGCTCACCACAAGGTGGAGGGGTTGGCTACGAGCAGTACTTC. It yields the protein CASSPQGGGVGYEQYF.

This clonotype was picked up many times. The rearrangement uses TRBV12-3 or TRBV12-4 and TRBJ2-1; 7 nucleotides line up with TRBD1. V was clipped by 1 base and J by 9 bases; unmatched bases: 3. The CDR3 is 13 residues long. The CDR3 spells CASSLGQGFEQFF. The CDR3, as DNA: TGTGCCAGCAGTTTAGGACAGGGTTTTGAGCAGTTCTTC.

This clonotype was observed a few times. This chain links TRBV28 with TRBJ2-3; weak D call: TRBD2 (6 bases). This CDR3 has 14 residues. Germline lookup yields CDR1 MDHEN and CDR2 SYDVKM. Trimming pared 3 bases from V and 5 bases from J, leaving 12 bases between. DNA for the CDR3: TGTGCCAGCAGTTTGTTGAGGGGAGGAGATACGCAGTATTTT. It yields the protein CASSLLRGGDTQYF.

The sample holds many counts of this clonotype. This chain uses TRBV10-3 with TRBJ2-7, with no clear D. The V gene lost 6 bases and the J gene lost 5 bases, with 8 bases spanning the gap. The germline CDR1 and CDR2 sequences are ENHRY and SYGVKD. CDR3 length: 11 amino acids. CDR3 coding DNA: TGTGCCATCAGCGCCGCGGACGAGCAGTACTTC. Residues: CAISAADEQYF.

The chain joins TRBV20-1 to TRBJ2-5, with 7 nucleotides matching TRBD1. The DNA end lines up better with TRBJ2-7; the J call may be wrong. The CDR3 sequence is 13 residues long. Per the germline V gene, CDR1 is DFQATT and CDR2 is SNEGSKA (reference sequence). DNA of the CDR3: TGCAGTGCTAGAGATGTACAGGGGTACGAGCAGTACTTC. Translation: CSARDVQGYEQYF.